These T cell receptor beta chains were read from a single sample in a study of blood T cell repertoires in COVID-19. TCRdb's table, derived via immunoSEQ multiplex PCR, lists solely in-frame clones and lacks some. The sample includes tens of thousands of clones, roughly 91% of them seen just once. Sequenced material: peripheral blood. The source of these receptors is a human donor in a cohort sampled during active COVID-19. Each CDR3 is given with its conserved first and last residue. Each record gives: V gene, D gene, clone size, J gene, CDR3 protein, CDR3 DNA. D genes are given only for firm matches. A row's size may be missing; if present it is once, few, many or a size class.

TRBV10-1	.	.	TRBJ2-1	CASGEAGNEQFF	TGCGCCAGCGGAGAAGCCGGTAATGAGCAGTTCTTC
TRBV24-1	.	few	TRBJ2-2	CATSDFPTYTGELFF	TGTGCCACCAGTGATTTCCCTACCTACACCGGGGAGCTGTTTTTT
TRBV5-1	TRBD2	.	TRBJ2-2	CASSFPSGRSGELFF	TGCGCCAGCAGCTTTCCTAGCGGGAGGTCCGGGGAGCTGTTTTTT
TRBV19	TRBD2	.	TRBJ2-7	CASFRGAYEQYF	TGTGCCAGCTTTCGGGGGGCCTACGAGCAGTACTTC
TRBV10-3	TRBD2	.	TRBJ2-3	CAIRTSGTSTDTQYF	TGTGCCATCAGAACTAGCGGGACTTCCACAGATACGCAGTATTTT
TRBV19	TRBD1	.	TRBJ2-1	CASSSGTGGYEQFF	TGTGCCAGTAGTTCCGGAACAGGGGGATATGAGCAGTTCTTC
TRBV10-1	.	.	TRBJ1-1	CASSDSGSNTEAFF	TGCGCCAGCAGTGATTCGGGGTCGAACACTGAAGCTTTCTTT
TRBV7-2	.	.	TRBJ2-7	CASSLDFSSSSYEQYF	TGTGCCAGCAGCTTAGATTTCAGTTCTAGCTCCTACGAGCAGTACTTC
TRBV27	TRBD1	.	TRBJ1-3	CASGPQGVARNTIYF	TGTGCCAGCGGCCCACAGGGGGTAGCTAGAAACACCATATATTTT
TRBV5-4	.	.	TRBJ1-4	CASSLGSLRNEKLFF	TGTGCCAGCAGCTTGGGTTCGCTGAGAAATGAAAAACTGTTTTTT
TRBV5-4	.	.	TRBJ1-2	CASSLVGASGYTF	TGTGCCAGCAGCTTGGTAGGGGCGTCTGGCTACACCTTC
TRBV5-5	TRBD2	.	TRBJ2-3	CASSLLREASGRSADTQYF	TGTGCCAGCAGCTTACTGAGAGAGGCTAGCGGGAGGTCGGCAGATACGCAGTATTTT
TRBV5-1	.	.	TRBJ1-4	CASSRTQGSNEKLFF	TGCGCCAGCAGCAGGACACAGGGATCTAATGAAAAACTGTTTTTT
TRBV10-1	.	few	TRBJ2-2	CASSGPWPGELFF	TGCGCCAGCAGTGGGCCTTGGCCCGGGGAGCTGTTTTTT
TRBV27	TRBD1	.	TRBJ1-5	CASSGTVHQPQHF	TGTGCCAGCTCTGGGACAGTCCATCAGCCCCAGCATTTT
TRBV5-6	.	.	TRBJ1-1	CASSLEGGNTEAFF	TGTGCCAGCAGCTTGGAAGGAGGAAACACTGAAGCTTTCTTT
TRBV3-1/TRBV3-2	.	.	TRBJ2-6	CVSSSGANVLTF	TGTGTTTCGAGTTCTGGGGCCAACGTCCTGACTTTC
TRBV3-1/TRBV3-2	.	.	TRBJ2-1	CASSRNRANEQFF	TGTGCCAGCAGCCGGAACAGGGCAAATGAGCAGTTCTTC
TRBV7-3	.	.	TRBJ1-5	CASSFGSVWGRNQPQHF	TGTGCCAGCAGCTTTGGATCCGTATGGGGGCGAAATCAGCCCCAGCATTTT
TRBV3-1/TRBV3-2	.	.	TRBJ2-5	CASSTNGQETQYF	TGTGCCAGCAGCACGAACGGGCAAGAGACCCAGTACTTC
TRBV27	.	.	TRBJ1-6	CASSLTGHGNSPLHF	TGTGCCAGCAGTCTCACGGGACACGGTAATTCACCCCTCCACTTT